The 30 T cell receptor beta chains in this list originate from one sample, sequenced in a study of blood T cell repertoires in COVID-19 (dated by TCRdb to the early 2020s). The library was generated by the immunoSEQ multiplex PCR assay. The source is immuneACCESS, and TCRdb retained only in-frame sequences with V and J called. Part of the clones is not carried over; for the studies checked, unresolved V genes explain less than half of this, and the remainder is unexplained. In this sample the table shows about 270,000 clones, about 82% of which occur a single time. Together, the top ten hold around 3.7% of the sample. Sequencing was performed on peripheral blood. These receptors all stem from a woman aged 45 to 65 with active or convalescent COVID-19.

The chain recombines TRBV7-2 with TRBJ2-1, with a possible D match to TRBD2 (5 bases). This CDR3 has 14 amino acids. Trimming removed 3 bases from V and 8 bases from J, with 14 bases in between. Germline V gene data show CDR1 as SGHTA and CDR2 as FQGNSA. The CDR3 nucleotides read TGTGCCAGCAGCTTGAGAAGTAGCGCCGATGAGCAGTTCTTC. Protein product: CASSLRSSADEQFF.

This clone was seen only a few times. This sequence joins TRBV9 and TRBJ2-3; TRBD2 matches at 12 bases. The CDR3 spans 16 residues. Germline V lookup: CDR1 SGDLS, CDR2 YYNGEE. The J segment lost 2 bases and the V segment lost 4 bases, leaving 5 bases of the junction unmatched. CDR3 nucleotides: TGTGCCAGCAGCTCGGGACTAGCGGGCGTCACAGATACGCAGTATTTT. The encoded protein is CASSSGLAGVTDTQYF.

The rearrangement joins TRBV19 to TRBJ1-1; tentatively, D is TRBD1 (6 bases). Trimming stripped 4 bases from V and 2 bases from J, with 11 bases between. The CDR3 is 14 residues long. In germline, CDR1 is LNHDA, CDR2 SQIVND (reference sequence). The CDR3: CASSKGGSNTEAFF. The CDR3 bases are TGTGCCAGTAGTAAAGGGGGTAGTAACACTGAAGCTTTCTTT.

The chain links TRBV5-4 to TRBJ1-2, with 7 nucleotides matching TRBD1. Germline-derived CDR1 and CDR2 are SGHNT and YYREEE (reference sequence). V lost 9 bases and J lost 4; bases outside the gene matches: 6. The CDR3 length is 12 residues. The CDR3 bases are TGTGCCACCACGGACAGGATCTATGGCTACACCTTC. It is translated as CATTDRIYGYTF.

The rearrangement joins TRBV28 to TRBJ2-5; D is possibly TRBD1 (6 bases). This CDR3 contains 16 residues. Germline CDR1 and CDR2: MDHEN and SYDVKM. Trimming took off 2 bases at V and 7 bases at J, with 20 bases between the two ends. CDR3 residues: CASSLPQQGRLGTQYF. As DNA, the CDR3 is TGTGCCAGCAGTTTACCCCAGCAGGGGCGATTGGGGACCCAGTACTTC. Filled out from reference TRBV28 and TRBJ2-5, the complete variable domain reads DVKVTQSSRYLVKRTGEKVFLECVQDMDHENMFWYRQDPGLGLRLIYFSYDVKMKEKGDIPEGYSVSREKKERFSLILESASTNQTSMYLCASSLPQQGRLGTQYFGPGTRLLVL.

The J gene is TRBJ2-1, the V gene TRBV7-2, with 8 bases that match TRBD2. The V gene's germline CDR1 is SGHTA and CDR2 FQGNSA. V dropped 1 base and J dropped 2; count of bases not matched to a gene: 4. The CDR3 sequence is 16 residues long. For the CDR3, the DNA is TGTGCCAGCAGCTTAGATGCGGGGGGACCCTACAATGAGCAGTTCTTC. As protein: CASSLDAGGPYNEQFF.

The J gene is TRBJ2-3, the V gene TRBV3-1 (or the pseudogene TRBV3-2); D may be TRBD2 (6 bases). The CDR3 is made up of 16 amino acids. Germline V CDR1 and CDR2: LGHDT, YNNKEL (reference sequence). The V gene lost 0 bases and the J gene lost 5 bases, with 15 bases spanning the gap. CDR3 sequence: CASSQDAGGDGDTQYF. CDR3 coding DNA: TGTGCCAGCAGCCAAGATGCAGGAGGGGATGGAGATACGCAGTATTTT.

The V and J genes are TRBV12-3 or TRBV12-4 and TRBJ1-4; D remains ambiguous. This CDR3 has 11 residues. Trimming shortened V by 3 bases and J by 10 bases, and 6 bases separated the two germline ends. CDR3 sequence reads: CASSLVGKLFF. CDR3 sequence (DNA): TGTGCCAGCAGTTTGGTCGGAAAACTGTTTTTT.

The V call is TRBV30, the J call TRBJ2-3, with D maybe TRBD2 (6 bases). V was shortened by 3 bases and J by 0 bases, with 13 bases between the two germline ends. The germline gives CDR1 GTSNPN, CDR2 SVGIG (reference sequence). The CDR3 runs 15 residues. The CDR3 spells CAWSAGIGSTDTQYF. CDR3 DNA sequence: TGTGCCTGGAGCGCGGGGATTGGTAGCACAGATACGCAGTATTTT.

In nucleotides, the CDR3 is TGTGCCAGCAGCGTAATCGTCGGTGGCGGGAAGGGCACAGATACGCAGTATTTT. Residues: CASSVIVGGGKGTDTQYF. The chain combines TRBV9 with TRBJ2-3, with D perhaps TRBD2 (6 bases). V lost 1 base and J 1 base, leaving 19 bases between the germline ends. The CDR3 is 18 amino acids. Germline V lookup: CDR1 SGDLS, CDR2 YYNGEE. Filled out from reference TRBV9 and TRBJ2-3, the complete variable domain reads DSGVTQTPKHLITATGQRVTLRCSPRSGDLSVYWYQQSLDQGLQFLIQYYNGEERAKGNILERFSAQQFPDLHSELNLSSLELGDSALYFCASSVIVGGGKGTDTQYFGPGTRLTVL.

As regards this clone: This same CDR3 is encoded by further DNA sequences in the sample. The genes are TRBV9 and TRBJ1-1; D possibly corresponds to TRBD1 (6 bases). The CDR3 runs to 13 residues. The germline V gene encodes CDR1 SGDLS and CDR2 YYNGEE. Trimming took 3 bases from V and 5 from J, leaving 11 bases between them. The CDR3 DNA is TGTGCCAGCAGCGCGCAGGGGCGGACTGAAGCTTTCTTT. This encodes CASSAQGRTEAFF.

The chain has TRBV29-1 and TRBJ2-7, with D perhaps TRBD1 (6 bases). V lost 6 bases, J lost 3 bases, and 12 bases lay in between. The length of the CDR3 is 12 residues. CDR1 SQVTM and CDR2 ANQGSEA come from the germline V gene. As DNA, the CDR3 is TGCAGCGTCAATACGGACAGCTACGAGCAGTACTTC. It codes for CSVNTDSYEQYF.

The CDR3 protein is CASSYSTGTTYNEQFF. Here the CDR3 DNA reads TGTGCCAGCAGTTACTCGACTGGGACTACCTACAATGAGCAGTTCTTC. The chain links TRBV6-5 to TRBJ2-1, with TRBD2 matching 7 bases. There are 16 residues in the CDR3. Per the germline V gene, CDR1 is MNHEY and CDR2 is SVGAGI. With 0 bases clipped from V and 2 bases from J, the junction kept 4 bases outside the gene matches.

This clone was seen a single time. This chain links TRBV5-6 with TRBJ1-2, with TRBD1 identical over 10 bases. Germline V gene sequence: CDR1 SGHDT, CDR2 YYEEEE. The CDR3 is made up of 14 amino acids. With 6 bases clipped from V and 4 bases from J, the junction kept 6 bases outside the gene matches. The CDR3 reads CASTGTGVGYGYTF. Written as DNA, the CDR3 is TGTGCCAGCACAGGGACAGGGGTGGGCTATGGCTACACCTTC.

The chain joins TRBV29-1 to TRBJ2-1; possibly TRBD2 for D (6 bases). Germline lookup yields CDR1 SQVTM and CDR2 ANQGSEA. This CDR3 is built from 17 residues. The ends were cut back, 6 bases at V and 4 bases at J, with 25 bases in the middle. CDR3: CSVHHGAGMGGYNEQFF. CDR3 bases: TGCAGCGTCCACCATGGGGCGGGAATGGGGGGATACAATGAGCAGTTCTTC.

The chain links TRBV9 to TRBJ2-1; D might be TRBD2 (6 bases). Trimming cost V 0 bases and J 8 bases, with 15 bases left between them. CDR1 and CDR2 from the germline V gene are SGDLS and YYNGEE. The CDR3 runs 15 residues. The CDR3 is CASSVEPGAGDEQFF. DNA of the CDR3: TGTGCCAGCAGCGTAGAGCCGGGAGCCGGGGATGAGCAGTTCTTC. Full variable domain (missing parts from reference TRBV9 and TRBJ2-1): DSGVTQTPKHLITATGQRVTLRCSPRSGDLSVYWYQQSLDQGLQFLIQYYNGEERAKGNILERFSAQQFPDLHSELNLSSLELGDSALYFCASSVEPGAGDEQFFGPGTRLTVL.

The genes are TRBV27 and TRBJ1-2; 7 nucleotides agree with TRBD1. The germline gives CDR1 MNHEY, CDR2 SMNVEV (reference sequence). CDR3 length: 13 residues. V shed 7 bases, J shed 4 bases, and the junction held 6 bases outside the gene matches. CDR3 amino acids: CASTTGTGYGYTF. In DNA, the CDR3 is TGTGCCAGCACGACAGGGACGGGCTATGGCTACACCTTC.

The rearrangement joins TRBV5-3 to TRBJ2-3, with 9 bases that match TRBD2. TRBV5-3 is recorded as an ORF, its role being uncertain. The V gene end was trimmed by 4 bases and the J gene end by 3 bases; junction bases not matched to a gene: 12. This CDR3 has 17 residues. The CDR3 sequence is CARSHFAGLAWTDTQYF. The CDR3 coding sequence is TGTGCCAGAAGCCATTTTGCGGGACTAGCTTGGACAGATACGCAGTATTTT.

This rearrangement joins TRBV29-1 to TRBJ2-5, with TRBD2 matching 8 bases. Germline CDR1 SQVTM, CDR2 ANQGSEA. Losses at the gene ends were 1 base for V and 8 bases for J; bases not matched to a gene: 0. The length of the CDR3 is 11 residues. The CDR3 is CSVEGTSTQYF. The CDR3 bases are TGCAGCGTTGAAGGGACTAGCACCCAGTACTTC.

In DNA, the CDR3 is TGTGCCAGCAGCCACTCCGGCACAGGGTATGGCTACACCTTC. Protein: CASSHSGTGYGYTF. The V gene is TRBV27, the J gene TRBJ1-2; D perhaps matches TRBD1 (6 bases). Germline V gene lookup returns CDR1 MNHEY and CDR2 SMNVEV (reference sequence). V gave up 6 bases and J gave up 5 bases, with 16 bases separating them. The CDR3 runs to 14 residues.

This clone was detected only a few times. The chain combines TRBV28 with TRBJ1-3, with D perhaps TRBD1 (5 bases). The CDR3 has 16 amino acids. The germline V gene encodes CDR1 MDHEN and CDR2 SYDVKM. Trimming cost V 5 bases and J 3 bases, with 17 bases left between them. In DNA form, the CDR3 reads TGTGCCAGCAGTCTCCGGGGGGTCCCCATTGGAAACACCATATATTTT. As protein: CASSLRGVPIGNTIYF.

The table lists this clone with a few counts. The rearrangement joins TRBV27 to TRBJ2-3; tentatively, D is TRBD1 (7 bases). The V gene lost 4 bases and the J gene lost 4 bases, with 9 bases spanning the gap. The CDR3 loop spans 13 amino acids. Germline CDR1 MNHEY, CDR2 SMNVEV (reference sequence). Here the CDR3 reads CASSSGGPDTQYF. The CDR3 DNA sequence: TGTGCCAGCAGTTCAGGGGGGCCAGATACGCAGTATTTT.

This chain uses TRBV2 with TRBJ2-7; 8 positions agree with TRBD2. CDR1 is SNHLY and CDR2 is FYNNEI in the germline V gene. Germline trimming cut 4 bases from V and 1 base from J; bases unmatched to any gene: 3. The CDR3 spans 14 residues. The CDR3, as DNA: TGTGCCAGCAGTGTGGGACTAGGGTCCTACGAGCAGTACTTC. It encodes CASSVGLGSYEQYF.

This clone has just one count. The CDR3 loop reads CASSLVTLAGRDNEQFF. The CDR3 bases are TGTGCCAGCAGCTTAGTCACATTGGCGGGGCGGGACAATGAGCAGTTCTTC. The chain is built from TRBV7-9 and TRBJ2-1, with a weak D call TRBD2 (6 bases). Trimming cost V 1 base and J 5 bases, with 18 bases left between them. CDR3 length: 17 residues. Germline CDR1 SEHNR, CDR2 FQNEAQ (reference sequence).

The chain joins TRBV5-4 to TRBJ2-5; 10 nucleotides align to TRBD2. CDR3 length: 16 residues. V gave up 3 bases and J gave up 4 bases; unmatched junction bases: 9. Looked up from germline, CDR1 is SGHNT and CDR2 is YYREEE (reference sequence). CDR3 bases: TGTGCCAGCAGCTCCGTCTTAGCGGGAGGTCGAGAGACCCAGTACTTC. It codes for CASSSVLAGGRETQYF.

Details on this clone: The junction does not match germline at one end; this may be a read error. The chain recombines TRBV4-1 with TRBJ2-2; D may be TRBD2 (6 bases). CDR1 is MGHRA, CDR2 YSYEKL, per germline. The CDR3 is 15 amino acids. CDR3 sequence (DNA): TGCGCCCGCAGCCGCCGGGACTTCAACACCGGGGAGCTGTTTTTT. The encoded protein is CARSRRDFNTGELFF.

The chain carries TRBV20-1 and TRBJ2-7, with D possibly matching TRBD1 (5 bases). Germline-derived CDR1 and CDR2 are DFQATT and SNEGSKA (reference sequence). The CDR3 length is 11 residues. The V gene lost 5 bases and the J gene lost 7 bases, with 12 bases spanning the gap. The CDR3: CSALQHREQYF. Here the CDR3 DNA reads TGCAGTGCTTTACAGCACAGGGAGCAGTACTTC.

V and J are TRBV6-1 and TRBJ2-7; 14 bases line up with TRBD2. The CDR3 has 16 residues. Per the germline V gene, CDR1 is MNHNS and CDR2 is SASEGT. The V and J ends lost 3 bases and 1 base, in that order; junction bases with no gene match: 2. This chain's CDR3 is CASSDRTSGRSYEQYF. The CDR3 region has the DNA TGTGCCAGCAGTGACCGGACTAGCGGGAGGTCCTACGAGCAGTACTTC.

DNA of the CDR3: TGCGCCAGCAGCCTACCGGACAGACCAGTGGGTGAAGCTTTCTTT. Residues: CASSLPDRPVGEAFF. The chain is built from TRBV5-1 and TRBJ1-1; maybe TRBD1 (6 bases). V lost 4 bases and J lost 7, with 20 bases in between. The length of the CDR3 is 15 residues. Germline CDR1 reads SGHRS; CDR2 reads YFSETQ.

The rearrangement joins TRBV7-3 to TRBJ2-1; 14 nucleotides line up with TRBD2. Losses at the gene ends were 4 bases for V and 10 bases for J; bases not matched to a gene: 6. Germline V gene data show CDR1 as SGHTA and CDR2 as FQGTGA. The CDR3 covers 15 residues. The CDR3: CASSWGLAGEGEQFF. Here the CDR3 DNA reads TGTGCCAGCAGCTGGGGACTAGCGGGAGAGGGCGAGCAGTTCTTC.